The 22 T cell receptor beta chains below all came from one sample that was sequenced in a study of T cells expressing NK-cell markers (dated by TCRdb to about 2020). Libraries were prepared through 5' RACE. The sequencing machine was an Illumina HiSeq 2000. The reads were reprocessed in TCRdb, with one entry per CDR3 protein sequence and no accompanying DNA. The table for this sample shows 350,000 to 450,000 distinct CDR3 sequences. The ten top clones hold over 4% of the sample. The sequenced material came from blood T cells: a sorted CD56 or NKG2C T cell subset, CD4+ or CD8+ T cells, or bulk PBMC T cells (not recorded which). The receptors were gathered from a man aged 18 to 70 in good health.

This chain links TRBV6-1 with TRBJ2-1; TCRdb's assignment of TRBD2 cannot be checked, as there is no DNA. The germline V gene has CDR1 MNHNS and CDR2 SASEGT. This CDR3 spans 14 amino acids. The CDR3 region is CASGWTRPPNEQFF.

The chain carries TRBV20-1 and TRBJ1-1; TCRdb's D gene call, TRBD1, goes unchecked for lack of DNA. The CDR3 length is 14 residues. Germline V CDR1 and CDR2: DFQATT, SNEGSKA (reference sequence). The CDR3 spells CSAYSTVGDTEAFF.

The chain combines TRBV12-3 or TRBV12-4 with TRBJ1-5. The CDR3 consists of 15 residues. CDR3 amino acids: CASSLMGTRNQPQHF.

The V call is TRBV5-6, the J call TRBJ2-1. The CDR3 length is 12 residues. Germline loops: CDR1 SGHDT, CDR2 YYEEEE. CDR3 sequence: CASSSIYNEQFF.

This sequence joins TRBV5-1 and TRBJ1-2. CDR1 SGHRS and CDR2 YFSETQ come from the germline V gene. This CDR3 is built from 13 residues. The CDR3 spells CASSFGSNYGYTF.

The chain has TRBV7-2 and TRBJ2-1; lacking DNA, the TRBD2 call made by TCRdb goes unchecked. Germline CDR1 reads SGHTA; CDR2 reads FQGNSA. CDR3 length equals 15 residues. The CDR3 loop reads CASSLALAGGPLLFF.

The genes are TRBV12-3 or TRBV12-4 and TRBJ2-1; checking the TCRdb D call of TRBD2 is not possible without DNA. The CDR3 contains 14 residues. The CDR3 here is CASSFSGGGWGQFF.

The V and J genes are TRBV20-1 and TRBJ2-4; TCRdb's D call of TRBD1 is untestable without DNA. Germline V gene lookup returns CDR1 DFQATT and CDR2 SNEGSKA (reference sequence). This CDR3 comprises 15 residues. This CDR3 reads CSARVSGVPKNIQYF.

The CDR3 reads CASSQRLTGTGDVGYTF. The chain combines TRBV11-2 with TRBJ1-2; as DNA is missing, the TRBD1 call by TCRdb cannot be tested. CDR3 length: 17 amino acids. Germline CDR1 is SGHAT and CDR2 is FQNNGV.

The chain couples TRBV3-1 to TRBJ1-1; TCRdb returns TRBD1, unconfirmable since there is no DNA. This CDR3 has 13 residues. The V gene's germline CDR1 is LGHDT and CDR2 YNNKEL (reference sequence). This CDR3 is CASSPIDSEGAFF.

The CDR3 loop is CATSGGASNQPQHF. The chain is built from TRBV15 and TRBJ1-5; TCRdb calls TRBD1, which cannot be checked without DNA. Per the germline V gene, CDR1 is LNHNV and CDR2 is YYDKDF (reference sequence). The CDR3 sequence is 14 residues long.

The chain has TRBV30 and TRBJ1-6. The CDR3 is 12 amino acids. Germline assignment: CDR1 GTSNPN and CDR2 SVGIG (reference sequence). This chain's CDR3 is CAWRNIGSPLHF.

The CDR3 spells CASRGVVSTYEQYF. The chain combines TRBV2 with TRBJ2-7. This CDR3 has 14 amino acids. CDR1 and CDR2 from the germline V gene are SNHLY and FYNNEI.

The chain uses TRBV7-8 and TRBJ1-2; TCRdb's D gene call, TRBD1, goes unchecked for lack of DNA. This CDR3 has 15 residues. Germline V gene data show CDR1 as SGHVS and CDR2 as FQNEAQ. The CDR3 sequence: CASSNSRWGFGGYTF. Full variable domain (remainder filled in from reference TRBV7-8 and TRBJ1-2): GAGVSQSPRYKVAKRGQDVALRCDPISGHVSLFWYQQALGQGPEFLTYFQNEAQLDKSGLPSDRFFAERPEGSVSTLKIQRTQQEDSAVYLCASSNSRWGFGGYTFGSGTRLTVV.

The rearrangement joins TRBV12-3 or TRBV12-4 to TRBJ1-6; the TCRdb call, TRBD1, lacks DNA for checking. There are 13 residues in the CDR3. CDR3 loop: CASSSKQGNPLHF.

The chain recombines TRBV30 with TRBJ2-5; TCRdb designates TRBD1, a call that cannot be tested without DNA. CDR1 and CDR2 from the germline V gene are GTSNPN and SVGIG (reference sequence). CDR3 length: 17 residues. CDR3: CAWSAPPGGGDQETQYF. The full variable domain, in which reference TRBV30 and TRBJ2-5 provide the parts outside the CDR3, is SQTIHQWPATLVQPVGSPLSLECTVEGTSNPNLYWYRQAAGRGLQLLFYSVGIGQISSEVPQNLSASRPQDRQFILSSKKLLLSDSGFYLCAWSAPPGGGDQETQYFGPGTRLLVL.

The V call is TRBV4-2, the J call TRBJ1-1; checking the TCRdb D call of TRBD1 is not possible without DNA. CDR3 size: 12 residues. The germline V gene encodes CDR1 LGHNA and CDR2 YNFKEQ. CDR3 region: CASSPPGSLAFF.

This chain connects TRBV14 to TRBJ2-2; there is no DNA to check the TCRdb D call of TRBD1. This CDR3 has 16 residues. CDR1 is SGHDN and CDR2 is FVKESK in the germline V gene. The CDR3 is CASSQETGAISGELFF.

This chain uses TRBV18 with TRBJ2-5. The CDR3 contains 16 residues. CDR1 and CDR2 from the germline V gene are KGHSH and LQKENI. CDR3 in amino acids: CASSPLQITGQETQYF.

The chain has TRBV20-1 and TRBJ2-1; TCRdb picks TRBD2, but there is no DNA to check that call. There are 20 residues in the CDR3. Germline values: CDR1 DFQATT, CDR2 SNEGSKA (reference sequence). This CDR3 reads CSASLLAGLAGDKVGNEQFF.

The rearrangement joins TRBV5-1 to TRBJ2-1. Germline CDR1 reads SGHRS; CDR2 reads YFSETQ. CDR3 length: 16 amino acids. The CDR3 sequence is CASSLKQMSDYNEQFF.

The chain couples TRBV11-2 to TRBJ2-1; TCRdb's D call, TRBD1, is unchecked because there is no DNA. Germline assignment: CDR1 SGHAT and CDR2 FQNNGV. There are 17 residues in the CDR3. This CDR3 reads CASSNTGGGLHSGEQFF.